These T cell receptor beta chains were read from a single sample in a study of shared clonotypes between healthy human individuals. Method: immunoSEQ multiplex PCR; TCRdb's copy keeps in-frame clones and lacks some. Of 2 million to 2.5 million clones in the sample, 85% to 95% were seen once. The specimen was naive CD4+ T cells from PBMCs. Receptor source: a man between 18 and 29 years old in good health. Some clones in this sample may be carry-over from other donors' samples. Each CDR3 is given with its conserved first and last residue. The D gene is left open where the match is weak. Clone size is given for some rows only: seen once, a few or many times, or a class if the clone is expanded.

clone_size j_call v_call d_call cdr3_nt cdr3_aa
NA TRBJ2-1 TRBV11-2 TRBD2 TGTGCCAGCAGCTTATGGGCTAGCGGAAGCTACAATGAGCAGTTCTTC CASSLWASGSYNEQFF
NA TRBJ2-4 TRBV6-6 TRBD1 TGTGCCAGCAGTACAGGGGGCAAAAACATTCAGTACTTC CASSTGGKNIQYF
NA TRBJ1-2 TRBV19 NA TGTGCCAGTAGTAAGAGACACGATGGCTACACCTTC CASSKRHDGYTF
NA TRBJ1-4 TRBV28 NA TGTGCCAGCAGTTTAACGGAGGCTGAAAAACTGTTTTTT CASSLTEAEKLFF
NA TRBJ1-5 TRBV9 NA TGTGCCAGCAGCGACGGGACCTTATCTCGGCCCCAGCATTTT CASSDGTLSRPQHF
NA TRBJ2-7 TRBV5-4 TRBD2 TGTGCCAGCAGCTTGCGGGCTAGCGGGAGCTACGAGCAGTACTTC CASSLRASGSYEQYF
NA TRBJ2-7 TRBV18 NA TGTGCCAGCTCACCAGGCAGGAAAACCTACGAGCAGTACTTC CASSPGRKTYEQYF
NA TRBJ2-7 TRBV29-1 NA TGCAGCGCCGGGGTGCAGCACTACGAGCAGTACTTC CSAGVQHYEQYF
NA TRBJ2-1 TRBV2 NA TGTGCCAGCAGATCGGGTCCTGGGGTCTACAATGAGCAGTTCTTC CASRSGPGVYNEQFF
NA TRBJ2-5 TRBV28 NA TGTGCCAGCAGTTTGTCTTCTACCCAAGAGACCCAGTACTTC CASSLSSTQETQYF
NA TRBJ2-3 TRBV27 TRBD2 TGTGCCAGCAGTCCGCCGGGACTAGCGGGAGGGCATGTTCCGCAGTATTTT CASSPPGLAGGHVPQYF
once TRBJ2-3 TRBV18 NA TGTGCCAGCTCACCACCTAGCCCTAAAGTAGACACAGATACGCAGTATTTT CASSPPSPKVDTDTQYF
NA TRBJ2-7 TRBV6-6 TRBD2 TGTGCCAGCAGTAAACTAGCGGGCAGTCCCTACGAGCAGTACTTC CASSKLAGSPYEQYF
once TRBJ2-7 TRBV7-2 TRBD2 TGTGCCAGCAGCTTATTAAGCGGGAGAAACGAGCAGTACTTC CASSLLSGRNEQYF
NA TRBJ2-1 TRBV29-1 NA TGCAGCGTTGTCACTCTTGTAGGGTACAATGAGCAGTTCTTC CSVVTLVGYNEQFF
once TRBJ1-1 TRBV7-3 NA TGTGCCAGCAGCTCCGGGACGAACACTGAAGCTTTCTTT CASSSGTNTEAFF
NA TRBJ2-3 TRBV9 TRBD2 TGTGCCAGCAGCGTACTTCCCATAGCGGGAATCGCAGATACGCAGTATTTT CASSVLPIAGIADTQYF
NA TRBJ2-7 TRBV19 NA TGTGCCAGTAGAGAAACGGAAAAGGACGAGCAGTACTTC CASRETEKDEQYF
NA TRBJ1-5 TRBV4-1 NA TGCGCCAGCAGCCAAGCTGGGACACGGGAGAGCAATCAGCCCCAGCATTTT CASSQAGTRESNQPQHF
NA TRBJ2-5 TRBV7-7 NA TGTGCCAGCAGCTTAGGCGGCCTAAAAGAGACCCAGTACTTC CASSLGGLKETQYF
NA TRBJ2-1 TRBV5-1 TRBD2 TGCGCCAGCAGCAGGGGGACTAGCGGCTCCTACAATGAGCAGTTCTTC CASSRGTSGSYNEQFF
NA TRBJ2-7 TRBV7-2 NA TGTGCCAGCAGCGGCAGGGACCCGGCCTACGAGCAGTACTTC CASSGRDPAYEQYF
NA TRBJ2-5 TRBV7-6 TRBD1 TGTGCCAGCAGCTTAGTGGGACCCGGGACAGGGGGTAACCAGTACTTC CASSLVGPGTGGNQYF
NA TRBJ1-4 TRBV6-5 NA TGTGCCAGCAGTTACGCGGCAGGGTCTAATGAAAAACTGTTTTTT CASSYAAGSNEKLFF
NA TRBJ2-2 TRBV9 NA TGTGCCAGCAGCGTTGGCCGCTCCGGGGAGCTGTTTTTT CASSVGRSGELFF
once TRBJ1-1 TRBV5-1 NA TGCGCCAGCAGCTTGGTGGGGGCCGGGACGGCAATGAACACTGAAGCTTTCTTT CASSLVGAGTAMNTEAFF
NA TRBJ2-5 TRBV6-5 NA TGTGCCAGCGCGTCTGACCGGGTGGGGACCCAGTACTTC CASASDRVGTQYF
once TRBJ1-5 TRBV6-1 NA TGTGCCAGCACCCTACAGGAAACGGGGAATCAGCCCCAGCATTTT CASTLQETGNQPQHF
NA TRBJ2-7 TRBV7-2 NA TGTGCCAGCAGCTTACTAGCGGACAGCTCCTACGAGCAGTACTTC CASSLLADSSYEQYF
NA TRBJ1-5 TRBV7-2 TRBD1 TGTGCCAGCAGCCCATCAATACAGGGGAGTCATAGCAATCAGCCCCAGCATTTT CASSPSIQGSHSNQPQHF
NA TRBJ2-7 TRBV18 TRBD1 TGTGCCAGCTCACCACCCTCCGGACAGGGGGACGAGCAGTACTTC CASSPPSGQGDEQYF
NA TRBJ1-4 TRBV19 NA TGTGCCAGTAGTATAAGGGGTGAAAAACTGTTTTTT CASSIRGEKLFF
once TRBJ2-2 TRBV19 TRBD2 TGTGCCAGTAGTAGCGGGAGGGCGAACACCGGGGAGCTGTTTTTT CASSSGRANTGELFF
once TRBJ1-1 TRBV5-4 NA TGTGCCAGCAGCTTGTCAGGGGTTTGGACTGAAGCTTTCTTT CASSLSGVWTEAFF
few TRBJ1-4 TRBV28 NA TGTGCCAGCAGTTTAAGGAGGGAAAAACTGTTTTTT CASSLRREKLFF
NA TRBJ2-5 TRBV2 NA TGTGCCAGCAGGATACAGGGTGAGGGAGAGACCCAGTACTTC CASRIQGEGETQYF
NA TRBJ2-1 TRBV10-1 TRBD2 TGCGCCAGCAGTGGGGGACTAGCGGGAGGATTCAGTGAGCAGTTCTTC CASSGGLAGGFSEQFF
NA TRBJ2-7 TRBV18 NA TGTGCCAGCTCAGGTATCGCGGCCTACGAGCAGTACTTC CASSGIAAYEQYF
NA TRBJ2-3 TRBV7-9 NA TGTGCCAGCAGCCTCCAGAACACAGATACGCAGTATTTT CASSLQNTDTQYF
NA TRBJ2-1 TRBV27 NA TGTGCCAGCAGTACCTCCTTGCGGAAGCAGTTCTTC CASSTSLRKQFF
NA TRBJ2-1 TRBV6-1 TRBD1 TGTGCCAGCAGTGAAGTTGCAGGGGGCTACAATGAGCAGTTCTTC CASSEVAGGYNEQFF
NA TRBJ1-4 TRBV7-9 TRBD1 TGTGCCAGCAGCTTCCCTGACAGGGAGCGCAATGAAAAACTGTTTTTT CASSFPDRERNEKLFF
NA TRBJ1-5 TRBV28 NA TGTGCCAGCAGTTTACCGGGGGGGGGTCAGCCCCAGCATTTT CASSLPGGGQPQHF
once TRBJ2-7 TRBV6-6 NA TGTGCCAGCAGTCGCGGGACAGCAACCGCCTACGAGCAGTACTTC CASSRGTATAYEQYF
NA TRBJ2-2 TRBV30 NA TGTGCCTGGAACCCAGGGAACACCGGGGAGCTGTTTTTT CAWNPGNTGELFF
once TRBJ1-5 TRBV19 NA TGTGCCAGTAGTATATTCGGGGAGTATAGCAATCAGCCCCAGCATTTT CASSIFGEYSNQPQHF
NA TRBJ2-5 TRBV18 NA TGTGCCAGCTCACCACGGGCAATAGCAGCACAAGAGACCCAGTACTTC CASSPRAIAAQETQYF
NA TRBJ1-2 TRBV19 NA TGTGCCAGTAGTGTCAGGGGCAGCAACTATGGCTACACCTTC CASSVRGSNYGYTF